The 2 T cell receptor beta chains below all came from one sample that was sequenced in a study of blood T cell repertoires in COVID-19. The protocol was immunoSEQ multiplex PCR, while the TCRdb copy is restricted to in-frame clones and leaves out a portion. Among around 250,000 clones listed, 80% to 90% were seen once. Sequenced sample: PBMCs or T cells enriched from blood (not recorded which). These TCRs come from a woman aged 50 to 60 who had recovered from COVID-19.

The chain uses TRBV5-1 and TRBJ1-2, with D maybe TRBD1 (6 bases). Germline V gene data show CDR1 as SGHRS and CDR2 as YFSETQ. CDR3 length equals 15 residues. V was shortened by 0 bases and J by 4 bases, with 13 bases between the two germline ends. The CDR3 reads CASSLEGGPTYGYTF. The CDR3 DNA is TGCGCCAGCAGCTTGGAGGGGGGGCCCACCTATGGCTACACCTTC. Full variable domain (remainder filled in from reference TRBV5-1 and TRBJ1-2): KAGVTQTPRYLIKTRGQQVTLSCSPISGHRSVSWYQQTPGQGLQFLFEYFSETQRNKGNFPGRFSGRQFSNSRSEMNVSTLELGDSALYLCASSLEGGPTYGYTFGSGTRLTVV.

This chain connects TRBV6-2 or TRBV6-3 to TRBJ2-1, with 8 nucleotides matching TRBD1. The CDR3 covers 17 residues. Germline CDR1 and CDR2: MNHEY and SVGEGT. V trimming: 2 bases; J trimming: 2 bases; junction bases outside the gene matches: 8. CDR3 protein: CASSYRGQGLPYNEQFF. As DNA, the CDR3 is TGTGCCAGCAGTTACCGAGGACAGGGCCTTCCCTACAATGAGCAGTTCTTC.